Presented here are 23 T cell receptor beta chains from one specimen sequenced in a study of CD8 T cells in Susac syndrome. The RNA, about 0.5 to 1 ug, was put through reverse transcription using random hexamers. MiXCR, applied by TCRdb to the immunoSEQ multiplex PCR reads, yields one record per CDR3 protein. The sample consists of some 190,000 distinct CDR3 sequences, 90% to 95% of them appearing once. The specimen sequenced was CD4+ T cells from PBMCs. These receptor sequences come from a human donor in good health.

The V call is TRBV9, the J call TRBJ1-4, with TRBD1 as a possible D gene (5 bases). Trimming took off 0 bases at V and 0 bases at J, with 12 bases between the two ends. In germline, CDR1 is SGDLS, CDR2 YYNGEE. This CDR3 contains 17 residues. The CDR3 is CASSVEGGGSTNEKLFF. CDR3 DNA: TGTGCCAGCAGCGTAGAAGGTGGGGGTTCAACTAATGAAAAACTGTTTTTT. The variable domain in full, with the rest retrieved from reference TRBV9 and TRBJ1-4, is DSGVTQTPKHLITATGQRVTLRCSPRSGDLSVYWYQQSLDQGLQFLIQYYNGEERAKGNILERFSAQQFPDLHSELNLSSLELGDSALYFCASSVEGGGSTNEKLFFGSGTQLSVL.

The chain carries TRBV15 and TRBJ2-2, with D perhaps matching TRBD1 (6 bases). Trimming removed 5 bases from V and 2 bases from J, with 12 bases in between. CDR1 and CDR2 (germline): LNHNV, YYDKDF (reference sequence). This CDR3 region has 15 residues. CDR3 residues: CATSGQGYNTGELFF. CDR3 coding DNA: TGTGCCACCAGCGGCCAGGGGTATAACACCGGGGAGCTGTTTTTT.

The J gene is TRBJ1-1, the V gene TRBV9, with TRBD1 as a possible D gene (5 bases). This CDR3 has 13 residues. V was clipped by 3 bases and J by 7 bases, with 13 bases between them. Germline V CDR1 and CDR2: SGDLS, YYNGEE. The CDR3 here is CASSARVVSEAFF. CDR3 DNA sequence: TGTGCCAGCAGCGCCAGGGTAGTCAGTGAAGCTTTCTTT.

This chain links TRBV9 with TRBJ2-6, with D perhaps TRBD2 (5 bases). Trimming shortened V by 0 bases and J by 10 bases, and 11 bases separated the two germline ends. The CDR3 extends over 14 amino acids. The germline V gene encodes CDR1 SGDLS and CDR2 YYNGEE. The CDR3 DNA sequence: TGTGCCAGCAGCGTAGTGGCCCGGGGAAACGTCCTGACTTTC. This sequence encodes CASSVVARGNVLTF.

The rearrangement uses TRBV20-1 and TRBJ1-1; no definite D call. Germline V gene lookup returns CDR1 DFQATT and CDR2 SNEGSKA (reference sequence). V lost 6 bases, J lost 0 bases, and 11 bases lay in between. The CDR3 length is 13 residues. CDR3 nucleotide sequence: TGCAGTGCCGCTACGATTTTGAACACTGAAGCTTTCTTT. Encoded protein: CSAATILNTEAFF.

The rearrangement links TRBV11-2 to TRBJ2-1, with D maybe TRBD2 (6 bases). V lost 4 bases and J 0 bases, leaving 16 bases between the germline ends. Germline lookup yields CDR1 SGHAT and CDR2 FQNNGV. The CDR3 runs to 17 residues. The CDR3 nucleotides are TGTGCCAGCAGCTCCTTGAGGAGGGCGAGCTCCTACAATGAGCAGTTCTTC. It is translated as CASSSLRRASSYNEQFF. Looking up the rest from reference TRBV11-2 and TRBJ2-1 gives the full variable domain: EAGVAQSPRYKIIEKRQSVAFWCNPISGHATLYWYQQILGQGPKLLIQFQNNGVVDDSQLPKDRFSAERLKGVDSTLKIQPAKLEDSAVYLCASSSLRRASSYNEQFFGPGTRLTVL.

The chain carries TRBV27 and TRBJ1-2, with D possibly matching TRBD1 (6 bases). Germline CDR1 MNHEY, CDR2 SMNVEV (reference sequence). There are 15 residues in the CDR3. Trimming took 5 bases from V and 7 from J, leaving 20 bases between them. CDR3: CASSPTGVLGFGYTF. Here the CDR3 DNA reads TGTGCCAGCAGTCCGACAGGCGTTCTTGGGTTTGGCTACACCTTC.

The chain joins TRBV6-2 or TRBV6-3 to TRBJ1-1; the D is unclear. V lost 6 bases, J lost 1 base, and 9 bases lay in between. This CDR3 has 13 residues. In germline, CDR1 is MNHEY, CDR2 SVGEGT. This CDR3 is CASSVRTNTEAFF. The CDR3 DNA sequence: TGTGCCAGCAGCGTCCGAACGAACACTGAAGCTTTCTTT.

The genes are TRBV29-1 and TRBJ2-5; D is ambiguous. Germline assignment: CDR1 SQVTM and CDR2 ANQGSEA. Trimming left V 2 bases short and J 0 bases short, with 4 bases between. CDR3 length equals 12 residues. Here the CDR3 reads CSVESDQETQYF. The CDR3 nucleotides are TGCAGCGTTGAATCGGACCAAGAGACCCAGTACTTC.

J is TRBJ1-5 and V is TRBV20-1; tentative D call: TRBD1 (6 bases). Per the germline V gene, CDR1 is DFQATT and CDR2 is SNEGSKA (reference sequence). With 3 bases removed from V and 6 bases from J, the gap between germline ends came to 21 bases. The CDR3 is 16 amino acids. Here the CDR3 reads CSASPPSGGRSQPQHF. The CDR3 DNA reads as TGCAGTGCTAGCCCCCCGTCGGGGGGCCGAAGTCAGCCCCAGCATTTT.

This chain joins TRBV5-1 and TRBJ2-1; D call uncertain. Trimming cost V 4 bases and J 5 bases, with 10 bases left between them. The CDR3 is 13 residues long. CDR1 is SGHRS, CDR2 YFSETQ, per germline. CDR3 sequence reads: CASSITPDNEQFF. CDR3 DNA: TGCGCCAGCAGCATAACCCCAGACAATGAGCAGTTCTTC.

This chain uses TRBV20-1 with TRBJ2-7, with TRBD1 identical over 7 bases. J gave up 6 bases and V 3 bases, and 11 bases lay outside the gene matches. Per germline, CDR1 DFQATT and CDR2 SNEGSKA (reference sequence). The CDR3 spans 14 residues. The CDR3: CSASQDDRESEQYV. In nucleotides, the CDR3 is TGCAGTGCTAGCCAAGACGACAGGGAGAGCGAGCAGTACGTC.

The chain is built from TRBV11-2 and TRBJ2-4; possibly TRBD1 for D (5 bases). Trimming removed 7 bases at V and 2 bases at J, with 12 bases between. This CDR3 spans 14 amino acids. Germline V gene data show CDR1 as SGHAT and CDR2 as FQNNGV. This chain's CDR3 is CASNPRDSKNIQYF. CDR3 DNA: TGTGCCAGCAACCCCAGGGATTCCAAAAACATTCAGTACTTC.

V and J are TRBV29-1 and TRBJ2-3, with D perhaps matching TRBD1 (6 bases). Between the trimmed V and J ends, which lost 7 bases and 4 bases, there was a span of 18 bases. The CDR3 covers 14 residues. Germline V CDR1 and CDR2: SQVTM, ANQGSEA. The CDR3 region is CSGAQGSRSDTQYF. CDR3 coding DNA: TGCAGCGGAGCACAGGGTAGCAGGTCAGATACGCAGTATTTT.

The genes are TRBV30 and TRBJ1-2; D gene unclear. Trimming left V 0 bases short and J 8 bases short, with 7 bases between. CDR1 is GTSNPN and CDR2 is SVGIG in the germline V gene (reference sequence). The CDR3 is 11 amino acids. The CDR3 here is CAWSVLGGYTF. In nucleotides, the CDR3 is TGTGCCTGGAGTGTACTAGGAGGCTACACCTTC.

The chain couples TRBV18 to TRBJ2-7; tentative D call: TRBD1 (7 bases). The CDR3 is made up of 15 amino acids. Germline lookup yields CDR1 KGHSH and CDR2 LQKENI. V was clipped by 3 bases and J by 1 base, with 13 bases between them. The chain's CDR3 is CASSPRTGGSYEQYF. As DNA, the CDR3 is TGTGCCAGCTCACCCCGGACAGGAGGGTCCTACGAGCAGTACTTC.

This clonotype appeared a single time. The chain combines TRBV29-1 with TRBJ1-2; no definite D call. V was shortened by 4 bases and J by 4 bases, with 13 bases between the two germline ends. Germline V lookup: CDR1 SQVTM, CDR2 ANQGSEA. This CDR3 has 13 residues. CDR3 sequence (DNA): TGCAGCGTTGTTGTAGCACGGGGCTATGGCTACACCTTC. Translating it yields CSVVVARGYGYTF.

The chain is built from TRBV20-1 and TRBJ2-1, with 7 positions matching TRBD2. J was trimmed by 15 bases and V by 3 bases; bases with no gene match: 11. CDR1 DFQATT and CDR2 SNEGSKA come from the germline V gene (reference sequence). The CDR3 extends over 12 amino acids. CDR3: CSARGGALSPFF. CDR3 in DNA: TGCAGTGCTAGGGGAGGGGCCCTAAGCCCGTTCTTC.

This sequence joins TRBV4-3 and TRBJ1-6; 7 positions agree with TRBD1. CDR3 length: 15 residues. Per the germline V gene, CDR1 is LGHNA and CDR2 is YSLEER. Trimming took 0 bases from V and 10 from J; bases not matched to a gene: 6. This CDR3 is CASSQDWDSLSPLHF. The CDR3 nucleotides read TGCGCCAGCAGCCAAGATTGGGACAGTCTATCACCCCTCCACTTT.

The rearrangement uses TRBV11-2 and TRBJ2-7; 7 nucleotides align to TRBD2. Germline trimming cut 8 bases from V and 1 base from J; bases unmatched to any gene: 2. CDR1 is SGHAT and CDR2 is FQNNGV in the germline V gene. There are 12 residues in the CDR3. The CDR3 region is CASGRVSYEQYF. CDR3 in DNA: TGTGCCAGCGGGAGGGTATCCTACGAGCAGTACTTC. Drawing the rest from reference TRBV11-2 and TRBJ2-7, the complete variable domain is EAGVAQSPRYKIIEKRQSVAFWCNPISGHATLYWYQQILGQGPKLLIQFQNNGVVDDSQLPKDRFSAERLKGVDSTLKIQPAKLEDSAVYLCASGRVSYEQYFGPGTRLTVT.

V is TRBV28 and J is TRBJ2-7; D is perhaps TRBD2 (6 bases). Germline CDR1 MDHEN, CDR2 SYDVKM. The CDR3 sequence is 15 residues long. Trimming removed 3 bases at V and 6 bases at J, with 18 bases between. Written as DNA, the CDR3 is TGTGCCAGCAGTTTGAGGAGGGCCGCAACTCTCGAGCAGTACGTC. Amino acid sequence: CASSLRRAATLEQYV.

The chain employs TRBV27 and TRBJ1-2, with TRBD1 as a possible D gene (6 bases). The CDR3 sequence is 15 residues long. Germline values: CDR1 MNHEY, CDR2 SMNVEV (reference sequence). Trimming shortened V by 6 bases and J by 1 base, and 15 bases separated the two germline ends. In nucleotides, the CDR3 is TGTGCCAGCAGCCGCATTCAGGGGAGTAACTATGGCTACACCTTC. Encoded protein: CASSRIQGSNYGYTF.

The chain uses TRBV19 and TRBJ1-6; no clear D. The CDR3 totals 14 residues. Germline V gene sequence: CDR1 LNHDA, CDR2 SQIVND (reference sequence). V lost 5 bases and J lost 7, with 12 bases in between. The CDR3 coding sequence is TGTGCCAGTAGTGGGGATGCCCGGAATTCACCCCTCCACTTT. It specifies CASSGDARNSPLHF.